The 4 T cell receptor beta chains listed next were all sequenced from one sample in a study of CD8+ T cells in alopecia areata (dated by TCRdb to 2016 to 2018). Receptor amplification or capture employed the immunoSEQ multiplex PCR assay. For TCR sequencing, RNA was extracted from every sample and reverse transcribed into cDNA to serve as template. In TCRdb, the immuneACCESS table is reduced to in-frame sequences with V and J assigned. These tables do not hold every clone; where another copy was compared, an unresolved V gene accounts for under half, and the others remain unexplained. The sample yields 90,000 or so clones; roughly two fifths were counted once. The top ten hold roughly 18% of the sample. The sample's time point label, decoded: around 22 weeks on oral tofacitinib. The treatment or condition label here, explained by the study, means: oral pan-JAK inhibitor, 5-10 mg twice daily. The specimen comprised CD8+ T cells sorted from blood, sampled at week 24, from a patient treated with tofacitinib. These receptors came from a human donor with alopecia areata.

The chain combines TRBV14 with TRBJ2-7; 8 nucleotides line up with TRBD1. Germline V gene data show CDR1 as SGHDN and CDR2 as FVKESK. V was pared by 1 base and J by 2 bases, with 4 bases of the junction left unmatched. The CDR3 length is 15 residues. CDR3 coding DNA: TGTGCCAGCAGCCAAGGACAGGGGAGGACCTACGAGCAGTACTTC. Translated: CASSQGQGRTYEQYF.

The gene calls are TRBV6-5 and TRBJ2-7; maybe TRBD1 (6 bases). Between the trimmed V and J ends, which lost 2 bases and 1 base, there was a span of 9 bases. There are 14 residues in the CDR3. From germline, CDR1 is MNHEY and CDR2 SVGAGI. CDR3 DNA sequence: TGTGCCAGCAGTTACGGGGGCGCGTCCTACGAGCAGTACTTC. It codes for CASSYGGASYEQYF.

There are a few counts of this clone. The V and J genes are TRBV29-1 and TRBJ2-6, with a weak D call TRBD2 (6 bases). V was shortened by 0 bases and J by 0 bases, with 15 bases between the two germline ends. This CDR3 is built from 18 residues. CDR1 SQVTM and CDR2 ANQGSEA come from the germline V gene. The CDR3 bases are TGCAGCGTTGAAGATCGGGAGACCCGGGACTCTGGGGCCAACGTCCTGACTTTC. Protein: CSVEDRETRDSGANVLTF.

This chain uses TRBV7-9 with TRBJ2-3; the match to TRBD2 covers 7 bases. The CDR3 contains 13 residues. Germline V gives CDR1 SEHNR, CDR2 FQNEAQ (reference sequence). J was trimmed by 3 bases and V by 7 bases; bases with no gene match: 4. CDR3 sequence: CASTLAETDTQYF. For the CDR3, the DNA is TGTGCCAGCACCCTAGCGGAAACAGATACGCAGTATTTT. The full variable domain, completed using reference TRBV7-9 and TRBJ2-3, is DTGVSQNPRHKITKRGQNVTFRCDPISEHNRLYWYRQTLGQGPEFLTYFQNEAQLEKSRLLSDRFSAERPKGSFSTLEIQRTEQGDSAMYLCASTLAETDTQYFGPGTRLTVL.